This T cell receptor (beta chain) stems from a study of T cell responses to AZD1222 COVID-19 vaccine. Germline V gene lookup returns CDR1 LNHNV and CDR2 YYDKDF (reference sequence). The CDR3 is made up of 12 amino acids. V was clipped by 0 bases and J by 11 bases, with 10 bases between them. As for this clone: What it binds is unknown.

Clones were read by immunoSEQ multiplex PCR, and TCRdb kept only the in-frame ones, dropping some. The repertoire holds 160,000 or so clones, with roughly 94% as singletons. Study findings and constraints: Clonal diversity was possibly underestimated, and white British individuals and females predominated among donors.

This chain joins TRBV15 and TRBJ1-1; D gene ambiguous. This specimen consisted of peripheral blood, obtained 28 days after the second AZD1222 dose. This TCR was recovered from an adult who received the AZD1222 COVID-19 vaccine. As DNA, the CDR3 is TGTGCCACCAGCAGAGATGGGTGGAAGGCTTTCTTT. It translates to CATSRDGWKAFF.